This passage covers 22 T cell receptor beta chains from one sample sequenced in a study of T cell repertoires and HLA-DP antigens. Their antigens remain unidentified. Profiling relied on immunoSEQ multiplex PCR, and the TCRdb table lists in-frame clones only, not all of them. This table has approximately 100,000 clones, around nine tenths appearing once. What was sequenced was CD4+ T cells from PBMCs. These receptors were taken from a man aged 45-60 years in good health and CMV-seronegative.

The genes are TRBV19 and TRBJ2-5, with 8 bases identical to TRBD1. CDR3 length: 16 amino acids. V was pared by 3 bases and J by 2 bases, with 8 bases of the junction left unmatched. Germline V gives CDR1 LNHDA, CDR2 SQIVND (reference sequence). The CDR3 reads CASSMAGRGQQETQYF. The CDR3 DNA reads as TGTGCCAGTAGTATGGCGGGCAGGGGGCAACAAGAGACCCAGTACTTC.

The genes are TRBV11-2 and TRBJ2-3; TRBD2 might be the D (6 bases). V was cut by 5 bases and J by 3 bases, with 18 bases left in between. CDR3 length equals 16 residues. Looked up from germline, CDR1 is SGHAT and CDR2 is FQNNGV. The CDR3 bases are TGTGCCAGCAGCCCGTCGCGCGGAGGGCCGACAGATACGCAGTATTTT. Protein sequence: CASSPSRGGPTDTQYF.

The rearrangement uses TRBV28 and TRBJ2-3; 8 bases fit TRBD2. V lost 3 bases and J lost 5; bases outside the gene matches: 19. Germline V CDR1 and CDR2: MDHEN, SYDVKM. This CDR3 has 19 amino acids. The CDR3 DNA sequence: TGTGCCAGCAGTTTTTTCCTTTTTGGGTCAGCGGGAGCTGGAGATACGCAGTATTTT. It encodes CASSFFLFGSAGAGDTQYF.

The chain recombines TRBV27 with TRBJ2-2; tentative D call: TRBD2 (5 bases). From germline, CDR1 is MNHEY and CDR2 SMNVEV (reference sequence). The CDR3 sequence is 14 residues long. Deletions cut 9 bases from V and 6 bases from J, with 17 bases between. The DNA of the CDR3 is TGTGCCAGTAAGGACTTGGTGGTCTCCGGGGAGCTGTTTTTT. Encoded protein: CASKDLVVSGELFF.

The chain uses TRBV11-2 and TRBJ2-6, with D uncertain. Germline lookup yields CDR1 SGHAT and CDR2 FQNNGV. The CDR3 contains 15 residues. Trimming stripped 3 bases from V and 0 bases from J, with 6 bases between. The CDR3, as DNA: TGTGCCAGCAGCTTTACATTCTCTGGGGCCAACGTCCTGACTTTC. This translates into CASSFTFSGANVLTF.

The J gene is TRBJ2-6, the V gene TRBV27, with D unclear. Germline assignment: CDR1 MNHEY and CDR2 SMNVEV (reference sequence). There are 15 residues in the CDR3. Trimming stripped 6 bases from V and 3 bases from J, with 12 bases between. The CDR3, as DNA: TGTGCCAGCAGCCTACTGAGCTTTGGGGCCAACGTCCTGACTTTC. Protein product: CASSLLSFGANVLTF.

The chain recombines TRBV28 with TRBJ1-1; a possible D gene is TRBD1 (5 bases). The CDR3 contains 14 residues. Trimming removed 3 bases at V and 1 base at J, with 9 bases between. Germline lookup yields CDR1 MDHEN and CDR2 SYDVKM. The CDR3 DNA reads TGTGCCAGCAGTTTGCTCGGGGGGAACACTGAAGCTTTCTTT. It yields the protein CASSLLGGNTEAFF.

The CDR3 spells CASSQAHEAFF. DNA of the CDR3: TGCGCCAGCAGCCAAGCCCATGAAGCTTTCTTT. The chain recombines TRBV4-1 with TRBJ1-1, with D unclear. Looked up from germline, CDR1 is MGHRA and CDR2 is YSYEKL. The CDR3 extends over 11 amino acids. With 1 base removed from V and 7 bases from J, the gap between germline ends came to 4 bases.

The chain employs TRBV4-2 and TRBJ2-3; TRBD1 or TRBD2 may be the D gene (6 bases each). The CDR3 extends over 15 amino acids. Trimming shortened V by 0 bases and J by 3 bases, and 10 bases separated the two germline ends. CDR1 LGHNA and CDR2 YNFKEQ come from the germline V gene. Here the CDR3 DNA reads TGTGCCAGCAGCCAAGACAGGGGAGGTACAGATACGCAGTATTTT. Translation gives CASSQDRGGTDTQYF.

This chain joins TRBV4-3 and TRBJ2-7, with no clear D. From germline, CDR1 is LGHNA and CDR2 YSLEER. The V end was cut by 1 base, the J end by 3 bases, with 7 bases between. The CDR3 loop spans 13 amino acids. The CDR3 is CASSQVLNYEQYF. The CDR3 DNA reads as TGCGCCAGCAGCCAAGTTCTCAACTACGAGCAGTACTTC.

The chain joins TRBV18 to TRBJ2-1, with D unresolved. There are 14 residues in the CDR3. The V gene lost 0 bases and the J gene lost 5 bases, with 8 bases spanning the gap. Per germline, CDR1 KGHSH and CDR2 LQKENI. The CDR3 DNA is TGTGCCAGCTCACCACCGGTACTGCACAATGAGCAGTTCTTC. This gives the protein CASSPPVLHNEQFF.

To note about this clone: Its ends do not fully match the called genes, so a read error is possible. CDR3 loop: CASSNHRVRVNQPQHF. As DNA, the CDR3 is TGTGCTAGCAGCAACCACCGGGTCAGGGTCAATCAGCCCCAGCATTTT. V is TRBV7-7 and J is TRBJ1-5; a possible D gene is TRBD1 (5 bases). CDR3 length: 16 residues. The germline V gene encodes CDR1 SSHAT and CDR2 FNYEAQ (reference sequence).

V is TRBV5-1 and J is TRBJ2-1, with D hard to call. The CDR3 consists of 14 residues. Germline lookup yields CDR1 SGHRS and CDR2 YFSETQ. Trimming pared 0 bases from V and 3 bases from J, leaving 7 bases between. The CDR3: CASSLVDLYNEQFF. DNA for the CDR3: TGCGCCAGCAGCTTGGTGGATCTCTACAATGAGCAGTTCTTC.

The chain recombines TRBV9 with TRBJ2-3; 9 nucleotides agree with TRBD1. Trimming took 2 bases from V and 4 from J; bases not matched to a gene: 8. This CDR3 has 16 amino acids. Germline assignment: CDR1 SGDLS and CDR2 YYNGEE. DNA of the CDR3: TGTGCCAGCAGCGTTTCCTCGGGACAGGGCCCAGATACGCAGTATTTT. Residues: CASSVSSGQGPDTQYF.

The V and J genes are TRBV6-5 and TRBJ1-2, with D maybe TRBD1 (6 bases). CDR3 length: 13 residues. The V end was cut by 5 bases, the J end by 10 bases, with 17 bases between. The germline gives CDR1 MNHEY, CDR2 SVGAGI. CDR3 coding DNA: TGTGCCAGCAGTCAATATGACAGGTGGAACTACACCTTC. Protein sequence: CASSQYDRWNYTF.

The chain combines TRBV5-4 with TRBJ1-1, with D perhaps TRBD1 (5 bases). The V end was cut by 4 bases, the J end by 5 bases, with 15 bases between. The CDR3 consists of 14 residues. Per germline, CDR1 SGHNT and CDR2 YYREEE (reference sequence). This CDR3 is CASSTGGGGTEAFF. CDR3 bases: TGTGCCAGCAGCACTGGGGGGGGAGGTACTGAAGCTTTCTTT. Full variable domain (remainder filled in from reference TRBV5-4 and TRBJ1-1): ETGVTQSPTHLIKTRGQQVTLRCSSQSGHNTVSWYQQALGQGPQFIFQYYREEENGRGNFPPRFSGLQFPNYSSELNVNALELDDSALYLCASSTGGGGTEAFFGQGTRLTVV.

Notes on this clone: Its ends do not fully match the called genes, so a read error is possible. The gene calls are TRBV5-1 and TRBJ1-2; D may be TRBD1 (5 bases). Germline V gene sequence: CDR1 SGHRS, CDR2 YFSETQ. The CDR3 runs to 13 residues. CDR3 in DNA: TGCGCCAGCAGCCCGGCGCAGGGAGGGAGTTCCGCCTTC. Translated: CASSPAQGGSSAF.

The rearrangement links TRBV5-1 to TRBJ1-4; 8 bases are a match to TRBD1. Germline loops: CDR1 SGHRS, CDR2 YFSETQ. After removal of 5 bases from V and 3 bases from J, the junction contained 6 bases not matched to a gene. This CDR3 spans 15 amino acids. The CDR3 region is CASSTGGVANEKLFF. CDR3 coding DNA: TGCGCCAGCAGTACAGGGGGAGTAGCTAATGAAAAACTGTTTTTT. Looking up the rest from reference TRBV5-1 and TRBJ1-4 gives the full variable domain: KAGVTQTPRYLIKTRGQQVTLSCSPISGHRSVSWYQQTPGQGLQFLFEYFSETQRNKGNFPGRFSGRQFSNSRSEMNVSTLELGDSALYLCASSTGGVANEKLFFGSGTQLSVL.

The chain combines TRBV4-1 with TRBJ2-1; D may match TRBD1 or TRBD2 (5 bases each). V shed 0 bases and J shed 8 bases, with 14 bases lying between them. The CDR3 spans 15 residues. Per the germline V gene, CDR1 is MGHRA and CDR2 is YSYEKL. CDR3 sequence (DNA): TGCGCCAGCAGCCAAGAAGGGGCCCTGAGGGATGAGCAGTTCTTC. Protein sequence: CASSQEGALRDEQFF.

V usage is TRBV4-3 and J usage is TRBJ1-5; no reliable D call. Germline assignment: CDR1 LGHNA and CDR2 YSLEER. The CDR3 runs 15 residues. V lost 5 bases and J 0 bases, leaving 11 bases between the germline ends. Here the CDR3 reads CASSYDLGSNQPQHF. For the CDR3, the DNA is TGCGCCAGCAGCTACGACCTAGGTAGCAATCAGCCCCAGCATTTT.

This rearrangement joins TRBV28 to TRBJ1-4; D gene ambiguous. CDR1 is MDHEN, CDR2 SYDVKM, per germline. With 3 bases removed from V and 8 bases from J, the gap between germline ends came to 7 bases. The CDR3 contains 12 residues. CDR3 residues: CASSLVGEKLFF. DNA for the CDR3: TGTGCCAGCAGTTTGGTAGGAGAAAAACTGTTTTTT.

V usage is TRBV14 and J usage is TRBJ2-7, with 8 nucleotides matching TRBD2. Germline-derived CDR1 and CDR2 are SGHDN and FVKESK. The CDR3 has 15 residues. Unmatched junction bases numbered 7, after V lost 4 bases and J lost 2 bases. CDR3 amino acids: CASSRSTGGAYEQYF. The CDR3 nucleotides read TGTGCCAGCAGCCGAAGCACGGGAGGGGCCTACGAGCAGTACTTC.